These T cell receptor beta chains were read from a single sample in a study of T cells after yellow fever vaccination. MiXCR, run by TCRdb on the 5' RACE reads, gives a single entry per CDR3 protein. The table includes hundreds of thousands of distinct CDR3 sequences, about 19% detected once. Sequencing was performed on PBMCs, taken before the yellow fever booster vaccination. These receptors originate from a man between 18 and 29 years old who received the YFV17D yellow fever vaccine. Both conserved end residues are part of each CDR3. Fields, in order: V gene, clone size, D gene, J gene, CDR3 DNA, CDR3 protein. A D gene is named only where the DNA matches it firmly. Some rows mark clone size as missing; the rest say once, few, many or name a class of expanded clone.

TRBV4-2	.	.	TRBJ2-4	TGTGCCAGCAGCCAATTCTGGGGGTCTGACAAAAACATTCAGTACTTC	CASSQFWGSDKNIQYF
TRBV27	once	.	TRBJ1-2	TGTGCCAGCACCGGGGGGGTGGAAGGCTACACCTTC	CASTGGVEGYTF
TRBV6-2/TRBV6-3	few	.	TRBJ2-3	TGTGCCAGCAGTCAAGGAAGACAAGATACGCAGTATTTT	CASSQGRQDTQYF
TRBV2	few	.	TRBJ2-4	TGTGCCACGCGGCAGGGCCGAAACATTCAGTACTTC	CATRQGRNIQYF
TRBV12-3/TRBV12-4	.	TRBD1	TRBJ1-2	TGTGCCAGCAGTTCGACCGGGACAGGGGCCCATGGCTACACCTTC	CASSSTGTGAHGYTF
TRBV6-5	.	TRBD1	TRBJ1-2	TGTGCCAGCAGTTACCCCGGAGGGGGCCCCTATGGCTACACCTTC	CASSYPGGGPYGYTF
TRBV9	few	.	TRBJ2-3	TGTGCCAGCAACCTCCTAGGGGGATACACAGATACGCAGTATTTT	CASNLLGGYTDTQYF
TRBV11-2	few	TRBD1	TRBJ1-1	TGTGCCAGCAGCTTAGTCCCCAGGGGGCAAGCTTTCTTT	CASSLVPRGQAFF
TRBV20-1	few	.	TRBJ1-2	TGCAGTGCTAGAACGGGGGCTGACTATGGCTACACCTTC	CSARTGADYGYTF
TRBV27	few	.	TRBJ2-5	TGTGCCAGCAGTTATACGGGGCGCACGGAGACCCAGTACTTC	CASSYTGRTETQYF
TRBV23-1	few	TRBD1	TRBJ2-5	TGCGCCAGCAGGAAGGACAGGGAAGAGACCCAGTACTTC	CASRKDREETQYF
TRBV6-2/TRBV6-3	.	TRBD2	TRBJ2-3	TGTGCCAGCAGTGAAGCGGGGGGCGCAGCAGATACGCAGTATTTT	CASSEAGGAADTQYF
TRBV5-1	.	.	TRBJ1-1	TGCGCCAGCAGCTTGGCCTTGGGGGACTTGAACACTGAAGCTTTCTTT	CASSLALGDLNTEAFF
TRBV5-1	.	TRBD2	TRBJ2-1	TGCGCCAGCAGCTGGAGCGGGGGGGCCTCCAATGAGCAGTTCTTC	CASSWSGGASNEQFF
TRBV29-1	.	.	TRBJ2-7	TGCAGCGTTGAATCTGTAGGGACGGAGACCTACGAGCAGTACTTC	CSVESVGTETYEQYF
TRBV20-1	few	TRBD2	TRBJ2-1	TGCAGTGCTAGAGATCGAGAAATGGGGACTACCTACAATGAGCAGTTCTTC	CSARDREMGTTYNEQFF
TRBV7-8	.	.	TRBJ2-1	TGTGCCAGCAGCTTAGTTGGAGGGAGAATAGTATACAATGAGCAGTTCTTC	CASSLVGGRIVYNEQFF
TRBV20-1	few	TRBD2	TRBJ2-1	TGCAGTGCTAAGGCTAGCGGGGGTGGTTTTAATGAGCAGTTCTTC	CSAKASGGGFNEQFF
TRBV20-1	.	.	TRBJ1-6	TGCAGTGCTAAGGCCCCGGGGACGGCTAATTCACCCCTCCACTTT	CSAKAPGTANSPLHF
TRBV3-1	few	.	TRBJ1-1	TGTGCCAGCAGCGGGGGCCTCTGGGAAGCTTTCTTT	CASSGGLWEAFF
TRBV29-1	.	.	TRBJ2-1	TGCAGCGGGGGAACGGGGATCAATGAGCAGTTCTTC	CSGGTGINEQFF
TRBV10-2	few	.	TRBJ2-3	TGCGCCAGCAGTGAGTTTTACAGCAGCACAGATACGCAGTATTTT	CASSEFYSSTDTQYF
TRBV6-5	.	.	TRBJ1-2	TGTGCCAGCCGTCCATCTGGTTCCCTCCGCTATGGCTACACCTTC	CASRPSGSLRYGYTF
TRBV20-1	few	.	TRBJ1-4	TGCAGTGCTAGAGATCCGGGCAGGGCACTGTTTTTT	CSARDPGRALFF
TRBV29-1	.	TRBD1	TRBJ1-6	TGCAGCGTTGTCGAGGGGGCTACTGTTAATTCACCCCTCCACTTT	CSVVEGATVNSPLHF
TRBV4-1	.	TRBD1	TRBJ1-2	TGCGCCAGCAGCCAAGGGGGGACAGGGGGGTATGGCTACACCTTC	CASSQGGTGGYGYTF